This T cell receptor beta chain was captured in a study of T-cell memory formation after mild COVID-19. Whole-study results and caveats: Pre-infection memory carried some responding clones, suggesting that cross-reactive memory joined.

cDNA libraries for TCR alpha and TCR beta, carrying sample barcodes and UMIs, came from 5'RACE with constant-segment primers. One entry per CDR3 protein, called by TCRdb with MiXCR from the 5' RACE reads. Of a few hundred thousand distinct CDR3 sequences listed, roughly 8% were seen once; the top ten hold 20% to 25%. In its sample, this clonotype was seen many times. Its target is unknown. The germline V gene has CDR1 ENHRY and CDR2 SYGVKD. CDR3 size: 14 residues. With 3 bases removed from V and 7 bases from J, the gap between germline ends came to 12 bases. The specimen sequenced was PBMCs or a T cell subset sorted from them (not recorded which). The receptor comes from a man younger than 30 who had mild COVID-19 (a few samples of this study predate the infection). Cell type and time point are not known. This chain uses TRBV10-3 with TRBJ2-2; TRBD2 might be the D (5 bases). Here the CDR3 reads CAISEVGGRGELFF. In nucleotides, the CDR3 is TGTGCCATCAGTGAAGTCGGCGGGCGCGGGGAGCTGTTTTTT.